This TCR beta chain was sequenced during a study of neurological immune-mediated disorders. There are many counts of this clonotype. The study used blood bank volunteers in Maryland, USA, as healthy controls. Unsorted libraries were prepared from 2 million PBMCs that had been stored at -80 C. With 10-nucleotide random UMIs, 5'RACE was used to make the cDNA. From 15-18 subjects, each sequencing run yielded over 180 million TCR-beta sequences. TCRdb recomputed calls from the 5' RACE reads with MiXCR, one row per CDR3 protein. The sample records about 79,000 distinct CDR3 sequences, approximately 14% being singletons. CDR3 length: 15 amino acids. Germline V lookup: CDR1 SEHNR, CDR2 FQNEAQ (reference sequence). Germline trimming cut 8 bases from V and 0 bases from J; bases unmatched to any gene: 4.

The sample taken for sequencing was PBMCs. The chain recombines TRBV7-9 with TRBJ2-1, with 10 bases lining up with TRBD2. The clonotype originates from a woman in her forties or fifties in good health. Here the CDR3 reads CASSRLAGSYNEQFF. The CDR3 bases are TGTGCCAGCTCGCGACTAGCGGGCTCCTACAATGAGCAGTTCTTC.